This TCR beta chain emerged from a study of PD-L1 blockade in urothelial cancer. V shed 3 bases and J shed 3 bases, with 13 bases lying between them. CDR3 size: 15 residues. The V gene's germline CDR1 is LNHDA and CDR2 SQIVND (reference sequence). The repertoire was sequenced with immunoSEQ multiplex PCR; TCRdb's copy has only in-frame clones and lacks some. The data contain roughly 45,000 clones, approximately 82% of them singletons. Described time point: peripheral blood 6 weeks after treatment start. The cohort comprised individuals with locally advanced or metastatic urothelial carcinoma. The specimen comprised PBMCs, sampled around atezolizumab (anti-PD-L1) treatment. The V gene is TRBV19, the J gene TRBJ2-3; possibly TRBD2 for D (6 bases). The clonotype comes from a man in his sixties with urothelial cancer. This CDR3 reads CASSMAAGRTDTQYF. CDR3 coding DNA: TGTGCCAGTAGTATGGCGGCGGGAAGAACAGATACGCAGTATTTT.